This T cell receptor (beta chain) appears in the sequencing data of a study of T cells in Graves' hyperthyroidism and ophthalmopathy. General study results and limits: Among thyroid clonotypes expanded above 0.001, most also appeared in blood. Through a model of 13 V-J features, ophthalmopathy was separated from stable hyperthyroidism.

Using RNA transcripts as the source, TCR beta CDR3 regions were amplified. Researchers ran a first-round RT-PCR on the TCR CDR3 using the HTBI primer set. TCRdb used MiXCR to reprocess the multiplex PCR reads, holding one entry per CDR3 protein. The profile covers hundreds of thousands of distinct CDR3 sequences, with roughly 46% appearing a single time and about 7.9% taken by the ten largest. Of note for this clonotype: Its antigen is unknown.

CDR3 length: 15 amino acids. The V and J ends lost 0 bases and 6 bases, in that order; junction bases with no gene match: 5. Germline values: CDR1 WNHNN, CDR2 SYGVQD (reference sequence). The definition of stable Graves' hyperthyroidism was no ophthalmopathy progression within 18 months. These patients, aged 18 to 65, had recently diagnosed hyperthyroidism lasting under 2 months. This chain links TRBV10-1 with TRBJ1-1; 9 bases agree with TRBD1. Source material: peripheral blood or thyroid tissue (not recorded which). The source is a young woman with Graves' hyperthyroidism. CDR3 region: CASSESGTGLAEAFF. CDR3 in DNA: TGCGCCAGCAGTGAGTCTGGGACAGGGTTGGCTGAAGCTTTCTTT.